The 29 T cell receptor beta chains listed next were all sequenced from one sample in a study of naive and memory T cell subsets. A UMI-containing oligonucleotide was joined by 3' ligation to the TCR cDNA template. Ligated cDNA underwent four rounds of PCR with nested alpha and beta constant region primers and SP2. Via MiXCR, TCRdb re-called the UMI-ligation and nested PCR reads, giving one row per CDR3 protein. Among over 20,000 distinct CDR3 sequences listed, roughly 5.2% were seen once. The sequenced material came from blood. Every receptor here comes from an adult in good health.

The chain employs TRBV5-6 and TRBJ2-1; either TRBD1 or TRBD2 may fit D (5 bases each). CDR1 and CDR2 from the germline V gene are SGHDT and YYEEEE. The CDR3 spans 11 residues. The V and J ends lost 3 bases and 12 bases respectively, with 10 bases between them. The CDR3 spells CASSWGWPQFF. The CDR3 DNA follows: TGTGCCAGCAGCTGGGGGTGGCCGCAGTTCTTC.

Details on this clonotype: A much bigger clone sits one base away, suggesting this may be a read error. J is TRBJ2-5 and V is TRBV7-2; a possible D gene is TRBD1 (5 bases). With 5 bases removed from V and 5 bases from J, the gap between germline ends came to 18 bases. The CDR3 runs 15 residues. The germline gives CDR1 SGHTA, CDR2 FQGNSA. CDR3: CASSPSLSPGETQYF. CDR3 nucleotide sequence: TGTGCCAGCAGCCCATCCTTGTCCCCAGGGGAGACCCAGTACTTC.

This clonotype is deemed medium-sized. The chain joins TRBV7-6 to TRBJ1-2; 8 bases are a match to TRBD1. Trimming took 5 bases from V and 6 from J; bases not matched to a gene: 14. The germline gives CDR1 SGHVS, CDR2 FNYEAQ. This CDR3 spans 16 amino acids. CDR3 amino acids: CASSAWTGHPKDGYTF. CDR3 in DNA: TGTGCCAGCAGCGCATGGACAGGGCATCCCAAGGATGGCTACACCTTC.

In its sample, this clonotype was seen many times. This chain links TRBV7-9 with TRBJ1-5, with D possibly TRBD1 on 5 matching bases. Between the trimmed V and J ends, which lost 4 bases and 0 bases, there was a span of 7 bases. The CDR3 consists of 14 residues. Germline V CDR1 and CDR2: SEHNR, FQNEAQ (reference sequence). The CDR3 nucleotides read TGTGCCAGCAGCTCACAGGATAGCAATCAGCCCCAGCATTTT. This codes for CASSSQDSNQPQHF.

This clonotype was counted ten times or more. The chain joins TRBV10-3 to TRBJ2-2; D possibly corresponds to TRBD1 (5 bases). Germline values: CDR1 ENHRY, CDR2 SYGVKD. The CDR3 is 16 amino acids. V gave up 6 bases and J gave up 0 bases, with 14 bases separating them. The DNA of the CDR3 is TGTGCCATCAGATTCCCAGGACAAGCGAACACCGGGGAGCTGTTTTTT. Translated: CAIRFPGQANTGELFF.

This clonotype was seen repeatedly, ten times or more. The rearrangement uses TRBV5-4 and TRBJ2-1; D remains ambiguous. CDR1 is SGHNT, CDR2 YYREEE, per germline (reference sequence). This CDR3 is 13 amino acids long. Trimming removed 4 bases from V and 6 bases from J, with 11 bases in between. The CDR3 reads CASSGSHPNEQFF. Written as DNA, the CDR3 is TGTGCCAGCAGCGGGTCCCATCCCAATGAGCAGTTCTTC.

This clonotype was recorded many times. The rearrangement uses TRBV6-2 or TRBV6-3 and TRBJ2-6; the D gene is possibly TRBD1 (5 bases). Germline loops: CDR1 MNHEY, CDR2 SVGEGT. V gave up 2 bases and J gave up 0 bases, with 11 bases separating them. The CDR3 covers 17 residues. CDR3 amino acids: CASSYGQGRSGANVLTF. The CDR3 coding sequence is TGTGCCAGCAGTTACGGACAAGGCCGCTCTGGGGCCAACGTCCTGACTTTC.

The chain has TRBV7-2 and TRBJ2-1; the match to TRBD1 covers 7 bases. Germline values: CDR1 SGHTA, CDR2 FQGNSA. With 2 bases clipped from V and 5 bases from J, the junction kept 6 bases outside the gene matches. The CDR3 contains 15 residues. The CDR3 spells CASSLPDRPNNEQFF. The CDR3 coding sequence is TGTGCCAGCAGCTTACCGGACAGGCCTAACAATGAGCAGTTCTTC.

Worth noting for this clonotype: This sequence may be a read error, since a much larger clone differs from it by one base. The chain combines TRBV4-3 with TRBJ2-1, with 7 bases aligning to TRBD1. J gave up 9 bases and V 8 bases, and 10 bases lay outside the gene matches. CDR3 size: 13 residues. In germline, CDR1 is LGHNA, CDR2 YSLEER. The CDR3 nucleotides are TGCGCCAGCGGACACAGGGGTGGCACTGAGCAGTTCTTC. It encodes CASGHRGGTEQFF.

By share of the sample, this clonotype is medium-sized. The gene calls are TRBV20-1 and TRBJ2-1; possibly TRBD1 for D (6 bases). The V gene's germline CDR1 is DFQATT and CDR2 SNEGSKA (reference sequence). The CDR3 is 16 residues long. V lost 3 bases, J lost 0 bases, and 15 bases lay in between. In nucleotides, the CDR3 is TGCAGTGCTAGGGAGGACAGCTCCTTCTCCTACAATGAGCAGTTCTTC. As protein: CSAREDSSFSYNEQFF.

Ten or more counts support this clonotype. The rearrangement links TRBV28 to TRBJ2-1, with 8 bases fitting TRBD1. CDR3 length equals 13 residues. Germline V gene sequence: CDR1 MDHEN, CDR2 SYDVKM. V lost 8 bases to trimming and J lost 4 bases; unmatched junction nucleotides: 4. CDR3 residues: CASLQGDYNEQFF. CDR3 in DNA: TGTGCCAGCTTACAGGGGGATTACAATGAGCAGTTCTTC.

This clonotype is termed medium-sized. The rearrangement links TRBV20-1 to TRBJ1-1; possibly TRBD1 for D (6 bases). This CDR3 region has 13 residues. CDR1 DFQATT and CDR2 SNEGSKA come from the germline V gene (reference sequence). The V and J ends lost 6 bases and 6 bases respectively, with 17 bases between them. CDR3 nucleotides: TGCAGTGCCAGTACAGGGAGGTTGGCTGAAGCTTTCTTT. Its translation is CSASTGRLAEAFF.

In DNA, the CDR3 is TGTGCCAGCAGCCCGGGAGAGCCTAATTCACCCCTCCACTTT. Encoded protein: CASSPGEPNSPLHF. The chain combines TRBV3-1 with TRBJ1-6; D ambiguous. This CDR3 comprises 14 residues. Germline V gives CDR1 LGHDT, CDR2 YNNKEL (reference sequence). The V and J ends lost 4 bases and 6 bases respectively, with 10 bases between them.

This clonotype was counted ten times or more. The chain couples TRBV5-5 to TRBJ2-3; D remains unclear. V lost 9 bases and J 6 bases, leaving 14 bases between the germline ends. The germline V gene has CDR1 SGHKS and CDR2 YYEKEE (reference sequence). The CDR3 runs 12 residues. CDR3 protein: CATGPSADTQYF. Here the CDR3 DNA reads TGTGCCACCGGACCATCGGCGGATACGCAGTATTTT.

The chain employs TRBV7-9 and TRBJ2-3, with unresolved D. Trimming removed 10 bases at V and 1 base at J, with 9 bases between. The CDR3 is 12 residues long. Per germline, CDR1 SEHNR and CDR2 FQNEAQ (reference sequence). The DNA of the CDR3 is TGTGCCACTTCTAGGGGCACAGATACGCAGTATTTT. It encodes CATSRGTDTQYF. Filled out from reference TRBV7-9 and TRBJ2-3, the complete variable domain reads DTGVSQNPRHKITKRGQNVTFRCDPISEHNRLYWYRQTLGQGPEFLTYFQNEAQLEKSRLLSDRFSAERPKGSFSTLEIQRTEQGDSAMYLCATSRGTDTQYFGPGTRLTVL.

This clonotype was counted at least ten times. V is TRBV9 and J is TRBJ2-3; 7 nucleotides line up with TRBD2. CDR3 size: 14 residues. Unmatched junction bases numbered 7, after V lost 3 bases and J lost 6 bases. Germline-derived CDR1 and CDR2 are SGDLS and YYNGEE. The CDR3 region is CASSAPTSADTQYF. In DNA form, the CDR3 reads TGTGCCAGCAGCGCCCCTACTAGCGCCGATACGCAGTATTTT. Drawing the rest from reference TRBV9 and TRBJ2-3, the complete variable domain is DSGVTQTPKHLITATGQRVTLRCSPRSGDLSVYWYQQSLDQGLQFLIQYYNGEERAKGNILERFSAQQFPDLHSELNLSSLELGDSALYFCASSAPTSADTQYFGPGTRLTVL.

The chain uses TRBV30 and TRBJ2-1, with a possible D match to TRBD2 (5 bases). This CDR3 is built from 12 residues. Trimming removed 4 bases at V and 13 bases at J, with 17 bases between. The V gene's germline CDR1 is GTSNPN and CDR2 SVGIG (reference sequence). Written as DNA, the CDR3 is TGTGCCTGGAAAGGGTACGTCGGACTCCAGTTCTTC. This codes for CAWKGYVGLQFF.

This clonotype was seen repeatedly, ten times or more. The genes are TRBV4-3 and TRBJ2-7; D possibly corresponds to TRBD2 (6 bases). Trimming removed 1 base from V and 3 bases from J, with 13 bases in between. Germline values: CDR1 LGHNA, CDR2 YSLEER. The CDR3 totals 15 residues. The CDR3 loop is CASSQVTSRSYEQYF. In nucleotides, the CDR3 is TGCGCCAGCAGCCAAGTTACTAGCCGAAGCTACGAGCAGTACTTC.

This clonotype was recorded at least ten times. This rearrangement joins TRBV30 to TRBJ1-1; 9 bases fit TRBD1. CDR3 length: 16 amino acids. The trim removed 5 bases at V and 1 base at J, leaving 11 bases unmatched. The germline gives CDR1 GTSNPN, CDR2 SVGIG (reference sequence). CDR3 sequence reads: CAWGPPGQGSNTEAFF. The CDR3 nucleotides are TGTGCCTGGGGGCCGCCCGGACAGGGGTCGAACACTGAAGCTTTCTTT.

Many counts were recorded for this clonotype. The chain uses TRBV5-4 and TRBJ1-1; possibly TRBD1 for D (6 bases). The CDR3 is made up of 13 amino acids. The germline V gene has CDR1 SGHNT and CDR2 YYREEE (reference sequence). V was trimmed by 4 bases and J by 3 bases, leaving 10 bases between them. The CDR3 region has the DNA TGTGCCAGCAGCCAGGACAGCGACACTGAAGCTTTCTTT. This sequence encodes CASSQDSDTEAFF.

Many counts were recorded for this clonotype. This sequence joins TRBV20-1 and TRBJ2-7; D may correspond to TRBD1 or TRBD2 (5 bases each). Germline-derived CDR1 and CDR2 are DFQATT and SNEGSKA (reference sequence). This CDR3 spans 16 amino acids. V was shortened by 0 bases and J by 2 bases, with 17 bases between the two germline ends. The CDR3 sequence is CSARDPGRNQPYEQYF. CDR3 nucleotide sequence: TGCAGTGCTAGAGATCCGGGGCGAAACCAACCCTACGAGCAGTACTTC.

This clonotype was seen many times. This sequence joins TRBV9 and TRBJ2-5, with D possibly being TRBD1 or TRBD2 (5 bases each). CDR3 length: 15 residues. In germline, CDR1 is SGDLS, CDR2 YYNGEE. V lost 4 bases, J lost 0 bases, and 13 bases lay in between. The CDR3 protein is CASSSGPENQETQYF. In DNA form, the CDR3 reads TGTGCCAGCAGCTCGGGGCCCGAAAACCAAGAGACCCAGTACTTC.

The sample holds many counts of this clonotype. The chain uses TRBV6-2 or TRBV6-3 and TRBJ2-6; D remains ambiguous. Between the trimmed V and J ends, which lost 7 bases and 0 bases, there was a span of 13 bases. This CDR3 has 16 residues. Looked up from germline, CDR1 is MNHEY and CDR2 is SVGEGT. The DNA of the CDR3 is TGTGCCAGCACCCAACGCGTATCCTCTGGGGCCAACGTCCTGACTTTC. Protein sequence: CASTQRVSSGANVLTF.

This clonotype was counted many times. This chain's CDR3 is CSASAGKNEAFF. The CDR3 nucleotides read TGCAGTGCTTCGGCAGGGAAAAATGAAGCTTTCTTT. The rearrangement links TRBV20-1 to TRBJ1-1; the D gene is possibly TRBD1 (5 bases). This CDR3 region has 12 residues. Trimming removed 5 bases at V and 7 bases at J, with 14 bases between. Germline-derived CDR1 and CDR2 are DFQATT and SNEGSKA (reference sequence).

In this sample, this clonotype turned up many times. The chain combines TRBV18 with TRBJ1-1; tentatively, D is TRBD1 (5 bases). The CDR3 is made up of 15 amino acids. In germline, CDR1 is KGHSH, CDR2 LQKENI. V was pared by 6 bases and J by 0 bases, with 14 bases between. The CDR3 DNA reads as TGTGCCAGCTCCAGCGACAGCCGCATGAACACTGAAGCTTTCTTT. This translates into CASSSDSRMNTEAFF.

This clonotype has ten or more counts. This sequence joins TRBV11-2 and TRBJ1-1; D gene ambiguous. This CDR3 contains 12 residues. Germline CDR1 is SGHAT and CDR2 is FQNNGV. Trimming pared 1 base from V and 7 bases from J, leaving 7 bases between. Here the CDR3 reads CASSLAAVEAFF. Here the CDR3 DNA reads TGTGCCAGCAGCTTAGCGGCGGTTGAAGCTTTCTTT.

The rearrangement links TRBV6-2 or TRBV6-3 to TRBJ2-1; weak D call: TRBD2 (5 bases). Trimming left V 8 bases short and J 0 bases short, with 17 bases between. The CDR3 loop spans 16 amino acids. Germline V gives CDR1 MNHEY, CDR2 SVGEGT. The CDR3 spells CASVPAGSLSYNEQFF. The CDR3 nucleotides are TGTGCCAGCGTACCGGCGGGCAGCCTCTCCTACAATGAGCAGTTCTTC.

This clonotype came up many times. This chain uses TRBV6-5 with TRBJ1-1, with TRBD1 identical over 9 bases. With V trimmed by 0 bases and J by 0 bases, 5 bases remained unmatched. The CDR3 sequence is 17 residues long. The germline gives CDR1 MNHEY, CDR2 SVGAGI. The CDR3: CASSYSGQGRVNTEAFF. Here the CDR3 DNA reads TGTGCCAGCAGTTACTCGGGACAGGGAAGGGTGAACACTGAAGCTTTCTTT.

This clonotype occurred many times. The chain combines TRBV6-5 with TRBJ2-7, with D possibly matching TRBD1 (6 bases). Trimming cost V 5 bases and J 4 bases, with 18 bases left between them. Germline V gene data show CDR1 as MNHEY and CDR2 as SVGAGI. This CDR3 contains 15 residues. Here the CDR3 DNA reads TGTGCCAGCAGTCCCCAGGGGATGGGGTCTTACGAGCAGTACTTC. It yields the protein CASSPQGMGSYEQYF.